This TCR beta chain stems from a study of T cell repertoires in cytomegalovirus infection. Study details: CMV infection plus the matching HLA type was flagged by public TCR beta signatures. Points from the study as a whole: CMV-specific TCR beta clonotypes restricted by HLA-C dominated the ex vivo response. Frequencies of public TCR beta families were cumulated, and this identified carriers of CMV plus the relevant HLA.

TCRdb ran MiXCR on the reads and lists one entry per CDR3 protein. The data show some 440,000 distinct CDR3 sequences, approximately 31% seen once. This clonotype was seen more than once but under ten times. As yet, its antigen is unknown. Germline assignment: CDR1 MNHNS and CDR2 SASEGT. The CDR3 spans 15 residues. Trimming shortened V by 6 bases and J by 2 bases, and 14 bases separated the two germline ends. The sequenced sample was PBMCs. The chain couples TRBV6-1 to TRBJ1-5; D gene unclear. The sequence derives from a human donor in good health (CMV status not recorded). Some clones in this sample may be carry-over from other donors' samples. The chain's CDR3 is CASSLIGGGNQPQHF. The CDR3 region has the DNA TGTGCCAGCAGCTTAATCGGAGGAGGCAATCAGCCCCAGCATTTT.